This T cell receptor beta chain was retrieved from a study of T-cell memory formation after mild COVID-19. Study-wide points: Pre-infection memory harbored some responding clones, suggesting cross-reactive memory joined.

In the case of this clonotype: Its specificity is unknown.

From the 5' RACE reads, TCRdb called clonotypes with MiXCR, one entry per CDR3 protein. The data hold roughly 100,000 distinct CDR3 sequences, with over 15% observed a single time. V shed 3 bases and J shed 7 bases, with 7 bases lying between them. The CDR3 has 12 residues. The germline V gene encodes CDR1 SNHLY and CDR2 FYNNEI. The TCR sequence derives from an adult woman who had mild COVID-19 (a few samples of this study predate the infection). Cell type and time point are not known. Input material: PBMCs or a T cell subset sorted from them (not recorded which). The genes are TRBV2 and TRBJ2-1; D remains unclear. CDR3 bases: TGTGCCAGCAGTGACTGGACGAATGAGCAGTTCTTC. Its protein is CASSDWTNEQFF.